The TCR beta chain described here comes from a study of shared clonotypes between healthy human individuals. Findings and limits, study-wide: For naive CD4 cells, around 5.1% of clonotypes were shared across a handful of donors. Non-shared clonotypes had lower generation probabilities than those shared by all four donors.

Libraries were prepared by immunoSEQ multiplex PCR; TCRdb keeps only in-frame clonotypes and omits some of them. The sample includes about 120,000 clones, over 65% seen only once; the top ten take about 23%. The CDR3 runs 14 residues. Trimming removed 3 bases at V and 5 bases at J, with 13 bases between. Looked up from germline, CDR1 is LNHDA and CDR2 is SQIVND (reference sequence). Comments on this clone: What it recognizes is unknown.

The CD8 memory sample joined CD45RO+ cells and CCR7-negative CD45RA+ cells. The sequenced sample consisted of memory CD8+ T cells sorted from blood. The sample's subset: CD45RO+ cells pooled with CCR7-negative TemRA cells. The clonotype originates from a woman in her twenties or thirties in good health. The rearrangement uses TRBV19 and TRBJ2-5; D may correspond to TRBD1 or TRBD2 (5 bases each). The CDR3: CASSIMGERETQYF. The CDR3 region has the DNA TGTGCCAGTAGTATTATGGGGGAGCGGGAGACCCAGTACTTC. The entire variable domain, with the rest obtained from reference TRBV19 and TRBJ2-5, is as follows: DGGITQSPKYLFRKEGQNVTLSCEQNLNHDAMYWYRQDPGQGLRLIYYSQIVNDFQKGDIAEGYSVSREKKESFPLTVTSAQKNPTAFYLCASSIMGERETQYFGPGTRLLVL.